The next 18 T cell receptor beta chains were all read from a single sample in a study of identical twins. TCRdb redid the calling of the 5' RACE reads with MiXCR, one entry per CDR3 protein. The sample has about 890,000 distinct CDR3 sequences; around 12% are singletons. This same sample was also taken into another study, of yellow fever vaccine responses in identical twins.

Sequences were obtained from PBMCs. The receptors were sampled from a woman aged 18-29 years in good health.

The chain couples TRBV12-2 to TRBJ1-2; the table's TRBD1 call for D was not verified on the DNA. TRBV12-2 is flagged as a pseudogene. CDR3 length: 15 residues. The CDR3 is CASRFRCSDSYGYTF. The CDR3 DNA follows: TGTGCAAGTCGCTTTAGATGCTCGGACAGCTATGGCTACACCTTC.

This clonotype was recorded at least ten times. V and J are TRBV20-1 and TRBJ1-5, with D perhaps matching TRBD1 (6 bases). The CDR3 consists of 14 residues. The V gene lost 0 bases and the J gene lost 7 bases, with 13 bases spanning the gap. The germline gives CDR1 DFQATT, CDR2 SNEGSKA (reference sequence). Written as DNA, the CDR3 is TGCAGTGCTAGAGAGGGGCTCGGGGGCCAGCCCCAGCATTTT. Protein: CSAREGLGGQPQHF.

V gene TRBV29-1 combines with J gene TRBJ1-2; D gene unclear. CDR3 size: 12 residues. CDR1 and CDR2 (germline): SQVTM, ANQGSEA. V lost 4 bases to trimming and J lost 2 bases, with 8 bases between them. CDR3 sequence (DNA): TGCAGCGTTGTGGTCGGGAACTATGGCTACACCTTC. It is translated as CSVVVGNYGYTF.

This chain uses TRBV20-1 with TRBJ2-5; D is possibly TRBD2 (5 bases). Germline V lookup: CDR1 DFQATT, CDR2 SNEGSKA (reference sequence). This CDR3 region has 14 residues. V was trimmed by 4 bases and J by 5 bases, leaving 17 bases between them. The CDR3 protein is CSAKDGDGRETQYF. CDR3 bases: TGCAGTGCTAAAGACGGGGATGGCAGGGAGACCCAGTACTTC.

The chain carries TRBV27 and TRBJ2-7; 7 bases fit TRBD1. V was clipped by 5 bases and J by 6 bases; unmatched bases: 10. The CDR3 has 14 amino acids. Germline V gene lookup returns CDR1 MNHEY and CDR2 SMNVEV (reference sequence). The CDR3 region is CASSPLGQVSEQYV. The CDR3 DNA follows: TGTGCCAGCAGTCCCCTAGGACAGGTCTCCGAGCAGTACGTC.

The V call is TRBV27, the J call TRBJ1-1; a possible D gene is TRBD1 (5 bases). The CDR3 consists of 15 residues. Between the trimmed V and J ends, which lost 5 bases and 10 bases, there was a span of 23 bases. Germline V CDR1 and CDR2: MNHEY, SMNVEV (reference sequence). The CDR3 sequence: CASSPRAAEQVRAFF. The DNA of the CDR3 is TGTGCCAGCAGTCCCCGTGCTGCGGAACAGGTCCGAGCTTTCTTT.

This clonotype came up a few times. The chain is built from TRBV20-1 and TRBJ2-7; TRBD2 aligns across 7 bases. The length of the CDR3 is 13 residues. Germline loops: CDR1 DFQATT, CDR2 SNEGSKA (reference sequence). The trim removed 7 bases at V and 3 bases at J, leaving 9 bases unmatched. The CDR3 here is CSGLPGGSYEQYF. The CDR3 region has the DNA TGCAGTGGACTACCGGGAGGTAGCTACGAGCAGTACTTC.

This clonotype was counted ten times or more. This chain connects TRBV5-1 to TRBJ2-2; weak D call: TRBD2 (6 bases). Germline loops: CDR1 SGHRS, CDR2 YFSETQ. The germline V and J ends were trimmed by 4 bases and 1 base, with 11 bases remaining between them. The length of the CDR3 is 15 residues. CDR3 coding DNA: TGCGCCAGCAGCATTAGCGGAGTGAACACCGGGGAGCTGTTTTTT. Encoded protein: CASSISGVNTGELFF.

This clonotype occurred a few times. The chain has TRBV7-9 and TRBJ2-1; D might be TRBD1 (6 bases). The CDR3 sequence is 12 residues long. Trimming removed 1 base at V and 14 bases at J, with 12 bases between. Per germline, CDR1 SEHNR and CDR2 FQNEAQ (reference sequence). This CDR3 reads CASSLEGRQEFF. CDR3 DNA sequence: TGTGCCAGCAGCTTAGAAGGTCGACAGGAGTTCTTC.

This clonotype was detected only a few times. The chain employs TRBV20-1 and TRBJ1-2; maybe TRBD1 (5 bases). The CDR3 covers 15 residues. The V end was cut by 0 bases, the J end by 4 bases, with 15 bases between. In germline, CDR1 is DFQATT, CDR2 SNEGSKA (reference sequence). CDR3 sequence (DNA): TGCAGTGCTAGAGATGCCGGGGGATCTCGCTATGGCTACACCTTC. This codes for CSARDAGGSRYGYTF.

This clonotype was found a few times. The chain is built from TRBV7-9 and TRBJ2-4; 9 nucleotides align to TRBD2. This CDR3 comprises 16 residues. Looked up from germline, CDR1 is SEHNR and CDR2 is FQNEAQ (reference sequence). V shed 8 bases and J 1 base; nucleotides not matched to a gene: 9. The CDR3 here is CASSGVAGVAKNIQYF. The CDR3 DNA follows: TGTGCCAGCTCGGGGGTAGCGGGAGTGGCCAAAAACATTCAGTACTTC.

The chain joins TRBV7-9 to TRBJ2-5; D unclear. The CDR3 is made up of 14 amino acids. Trimming left V 1 base short and J 2 bases short, with 8 bases between. Germline assignment: CDR1 SEHNR and CDR2 FQNEAQ (reference sequence). The CDR3 is CASSLGSPQETQYF. CDR3 sequence (DNA): TGTGCCAGCAGCTTAGGCAGCCCGCAAGAGACCCAGTACTTC.

The J gene is TRBJ2-7, the V gene TRBV7-9; the D gene is possibly TRBD2 (6 bases). This CDR3 region has 13 residues. The germline V and J ends were trimmed by 5 bases and 2 bases, with 10 bases remaining between them. From germline, CDR1 is SEHNR and CDR2 FQNEAQ (reference sequence). CDR3 sequence reads: CASSRGTTYEQYF. CDR3 DNA: TGTGCCAGCAGCCGCGGGACGACCTACGAGCAGTACTTC. The full variable domain, rest sourced from reference TRBV7-9 and TRBJ2-7, is DTGVSQNPRHKITKRGQNVTFRCDPISEHNRLYWYRQTLGQGPEFLTYFQNEAQLEKSRLLSDRFSAERPKGSFSTLEIQRTEQGDSAMYLCASSRGTTYEQYFGPGTRLTVT.

The table lists this clonotype with a few counts. The chain links TRBV20-1 to TRBJ1-2; 7 bases match TRBD1. Germline-derived CDR1 and CDR2 are DFQATT and SNEGSKA (reference sequence). This CDR3 comprises 12 residues. Trimming took 5 bases from V and 7 from J; bases not matched to a gene: 7. CDR3 protein: CSALRGETGYTF. The CDR3 DNA sequence: TGCAGTGCTCTCAGGGGGGAGACTGGCTACACCTTC.

The chain joins TRBV2 to TRBJ2-1; D gene uncertain. Germline loops: CDR1 SNHLY, CDR2 FYNNEI. The CDR3 spans 13 residues. Trimming cost V 7 bases and J 7 bases, with 14 bases left between them. CDR3 region: CASTSGPGNEQFF. The CDR3 DNA follows: TGTGCCAGCACGTCAGGCCCCGGAAATGAGCAGTTCTTC. The whole variable domain, remainder taken from reference TRBV2 and TRBJ2-1, is EPEVTQTPSHQVTQMGQEVILRCVPISNHLYFYWYRQILGQKVEFLVSFYNNEISEKSEIFDDQFSVERPDGSNFTLKIRSTKLEDSAMYFCASTSGPGNEQFFGPGTRLTVL.

In this sample, this clonotype turned up a few times. The V call is TRBV6-1, the J call TRBJ2-3; 7 positions agree with TRBD2. The junction had 7 bases not matched to a gene; V was cut back by 6 bases and J by 1 base. Germline CDR1 is MNHNS and CDR2 is SASEGT. The CDR3 consists of 15 residues. The CDR3 nucleotides are TGTGCCAGCAGCGTTGCGGGGGTACGCACAGATACGCAGTATTTT. Amino acids: CASSVAGVRTDTQYF.

On this clonotype: At one end, the junction sequence differs from germline, possibly due to a read error. The chain links TRBV12-3 or TRBV12-4 to TRBJ2-2, with 10 bases identical to TRBD2. The CDR3 has 18 residues. CDR3 coding DNA: TGTGCCAGCTGTTTATTCCCCTCCGGGACTAGCGTCACCGGGGAGCTGTTTTTT. Amino acid sequence: CASCLFPSGTSVTGELFF.

On this clonotype: One end of the junction does not line up with germline, which may come from a read error. The chain has TRBV20-1 and TRBJ2-2; 11 positions match TRBD2. This CDR3 contains 16 residues. Germline V lookup: CDR1 DFQATT, CDR2 SNEGSKA (reference sequence). The CDR3 reads CSAGDGLAGHTGELFF. CDR3 coding DNA: TGCAGTGCTGGAGATGGACTAGCGGGTCACACCGGGGAGCTGTTTTTT.